This T cell receptor beta chain was captured in a study of T cell clusters in autoimmune cytopenias. Study background: TRB sequencing had a median around 50,000 reads and 2,500 or so distinct clonotypes per sample.

Frequency places this clonotype as medium-sized. Its matching antigen is unknown. Study conclusions and caveats: The T cell clusters were defined only in silico, without experimental functional validation. Active autoimmune hepatitis patients had almost three-fold fewer exclusive TRB clusters than healthy donors. Primary autoimmune cytopenia patients appeared to lack physiological T cell clusters present in healthy donors.

TRB was amplified by touch-down multiplex PCR, primer pools A and B combined. Reprocessing the multiplex PCR reads, TCRdb reports a single entry for every CDR3 protein and omits DNA. The listing contains some 7,000 distinct CDR3 sequences. Germline V gene lookup returns CDR1 DFQATT and CDR2 SNEGSKA (reference sequence). The CDR3 covers 14 residues. Each sample's input was 250 ng genomic DNA, 38,000 or so genome equivalents. V usage is TRBV20-1 and J usage is TRBJ2-7. Sequencing was carried out using peripheral blood. This receptor was identified in a human donor with an autoimmune cytopenia or autoimmune hepatitis (not recorded which). CDR3 sequence: CSARDLRYSYEQYF.